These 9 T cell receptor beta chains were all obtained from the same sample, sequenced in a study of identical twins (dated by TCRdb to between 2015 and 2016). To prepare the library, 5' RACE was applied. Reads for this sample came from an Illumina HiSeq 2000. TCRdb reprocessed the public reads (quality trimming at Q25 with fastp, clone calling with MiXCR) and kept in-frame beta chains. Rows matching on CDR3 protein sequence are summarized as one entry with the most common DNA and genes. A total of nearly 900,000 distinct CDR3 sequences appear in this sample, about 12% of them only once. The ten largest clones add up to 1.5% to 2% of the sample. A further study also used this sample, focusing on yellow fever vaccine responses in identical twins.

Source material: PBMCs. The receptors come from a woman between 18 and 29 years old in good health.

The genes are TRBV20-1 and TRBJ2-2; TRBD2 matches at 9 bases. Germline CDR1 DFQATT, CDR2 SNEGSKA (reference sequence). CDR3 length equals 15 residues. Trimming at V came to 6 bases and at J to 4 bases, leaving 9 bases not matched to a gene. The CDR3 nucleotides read TGCAGTGCACGAGCGGGGGGCACCGTCACCGGGGAGCTGTTTTTT. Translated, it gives CSARAGGTVTGELFF.

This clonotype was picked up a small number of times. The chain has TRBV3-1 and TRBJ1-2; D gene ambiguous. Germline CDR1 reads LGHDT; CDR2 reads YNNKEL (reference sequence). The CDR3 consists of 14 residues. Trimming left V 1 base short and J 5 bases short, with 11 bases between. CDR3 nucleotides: TGTGCCAGCAGCCAAGTTGAGGGTTTATATGGCTACACCTTC. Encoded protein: CASSQVEGLYGYTF.

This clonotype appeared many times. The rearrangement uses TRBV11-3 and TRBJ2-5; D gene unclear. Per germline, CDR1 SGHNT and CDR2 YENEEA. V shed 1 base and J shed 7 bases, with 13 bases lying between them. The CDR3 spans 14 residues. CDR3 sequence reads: CASSLAGLPGTQYF. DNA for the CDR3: TGTGCCAGCAGCTTAGCCGGCCTCCCAGGGACCCAGTACTTC.

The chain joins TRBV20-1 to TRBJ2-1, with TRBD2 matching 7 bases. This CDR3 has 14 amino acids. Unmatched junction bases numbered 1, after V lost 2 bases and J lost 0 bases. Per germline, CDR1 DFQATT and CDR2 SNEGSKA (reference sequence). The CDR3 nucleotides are TGCAGTGCTAGAAGGGACTACTCCTACAATGAGCAGTTCTTC. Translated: CSARRDYSYNEQFF.

CDR3 nucleotide sequence: TGCGCCAGCAGCCCCCAGGGGGCTTTGAGCAATCAGCCCCAGCATTTT. Translated, it gives CASSPQGALSNQPQHF. The genes are TRBV10-2 and TRBJ1-5; 8 nucleotides match TRBD1. The CDR3 spans 16 residues. V trimming: 6 bases; J trimming: 1 base; junction bases outside the gene matches: 8. CDR1 is WSHSY and CDR2 is SAAADI in the germline V gene.

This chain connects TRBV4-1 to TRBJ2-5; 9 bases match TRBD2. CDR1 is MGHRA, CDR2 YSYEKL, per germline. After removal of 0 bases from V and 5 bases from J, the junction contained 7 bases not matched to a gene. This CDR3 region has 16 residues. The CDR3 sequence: CASSQEVAGVGETQYF. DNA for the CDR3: TGCGCCAGCAGCCAAGAAGTAGCGGGGGTTGGGGAGACCCAGTACTTC.

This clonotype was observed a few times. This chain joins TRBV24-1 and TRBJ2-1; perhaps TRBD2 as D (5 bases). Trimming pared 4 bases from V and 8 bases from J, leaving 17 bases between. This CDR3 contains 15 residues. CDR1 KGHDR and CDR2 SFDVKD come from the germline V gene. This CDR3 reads CATSDIASVGDEQFF. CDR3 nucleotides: TGTGCCACCAGTGACATAGCTTCCGTCGGGGATGAGCAGTTCTTC.

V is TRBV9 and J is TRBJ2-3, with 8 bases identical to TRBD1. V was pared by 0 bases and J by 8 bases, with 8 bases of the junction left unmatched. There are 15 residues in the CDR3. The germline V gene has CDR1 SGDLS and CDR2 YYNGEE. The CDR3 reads CASSVDQGAVSTQYF. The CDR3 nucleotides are TGTGCCAGCAGCGTAGACCAGGGGGCCGTGTCTACGCAGTATTTT.

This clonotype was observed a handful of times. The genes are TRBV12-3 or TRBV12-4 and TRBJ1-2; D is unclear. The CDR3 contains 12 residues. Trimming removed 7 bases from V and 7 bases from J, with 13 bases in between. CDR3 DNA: TGTGCCAGCATCAGACCGGAGGGTGGCTACACCTTC. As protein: CASIRPEGGYTF.